A single sample gave rise to the 20 T cell receptor beta chains below, sequenced in a study of T cells after yellow fever vaccination. TCRdb reanalysed the 5' RACE reads using MiXCR and keeps one entry per CDR3 protein. Here the sample spans a few hundred thousand distinct CDR3 sequences, 10% to 15% being singletons. Sequencing was performed on CD4+ T cells sorted from PBMCs, taken 45 days after the yellow fever booster vaccination. The source is a man aged 25-45 years who received the YFV17D yellow fever vaccine.

This chain joins TRBV27 and TRBJ2-5; the match to TRBD1 covers 7 bases. The CDR3 has 15 residues. J gave up 1 base and V 6 bases, and 8 bases lay outside the gene matches. Germline CDR1 is MNHEY and CDR2 is SMNVEV (reference sequence). The CDR3, as DNA: TGTGCCAGCAGCTCAAGGACAGGCGCCCAAGAGACCCAGTACTTC. It yields the protein CASSSRTGAQETQYF.

The genes are TRBV20-1 and TRBJ2-1; D uncertain. V was clipped by 7 bases and J by 4 bases, with 11 bases between them. The CDR3 is made up of 12 amino acids. Germline V gene data show CDR1 as DFQATT and CDR2 as SNEGSKA (reference sequence). The CDR3 here is CSVHPPYNEQFF. The CDR3, as DNA: TGCAGTGTTCACCCCCCGTACAATGAGCAGTTCTTC.

J is TRBJ2-4 and V is TRBV5-1; 7 nucleotides align to TRBD1. V dropped 0 bases and J dropped 7; count of bases not matched to a gene: 1. The length of the CDR3 is 13 residues. Germline CDR1 is SGHRS and CDR2 is YFSETQ. In nucleotides, the CDR3 is TGCGCCAGCAGCTTGGTGGACAGGAACATTCAGTACTTC. Amino acid sequence: CASSLVDRNIQYF.

This clonotype was seen a handful of times. This chain joins TRBV5-6 and TRBJ2-5, with D possibly matching TRBD2 (6 bases). Trimming removed 0 bases at V and 5 bases at J, with 14 bases between. From germline, CDR1 is SGHDT and CDR2 YYEEEE. This CDR3 region has 15 residues. For the CDR3, the DNA is TGTGCCAGCAGCTTGGGAACAGGAGGGTCGGAGACCCAGTACTTC. Translation gives CASSLGTGGSETQYF.

This clonotype was seen only a few times. This chain uses TRBV5-1 with TRBJ2-7; TRBD2 is a possible D gene (5 bases). The germline CDR1 and CDR2 sequences are SGHRS and YFSETQ. The CDR3 contains 13 residues. Trimming removed 4 bases at V and 3 bases at J, with 11 bases between. The CDR3 coding sequence is TGCGCCAGCAGCCCAGGACGGGACTACGAGCAGTACTTC. This sequence encodes CASSPGRDYEQYF.

The table lists this clonotype with many counts. The chain links TRBV20-1 to TRBJ2-3, with 9 bases identical to TRBD1. Germline V gives CDR1 DFQATT, CDR2 SNEGSKA (reference sequence). V shed 6 bases and J 3 bases; nucleotides not matched to a gene: 10. The CDR3 runs to 15 residues. This CDR3 reads CSALGGQGFTDTQYF. DNA of the CDR3: TGCAGTGCCCTGGGAGGACAGGGGTTTACAGATACGCAGTATTTT.

The rearrangement joins TRBV6-1 to TRBJ2-1, with D perhaps matching TRBD2 (5 bases). Germline-derived CDR1 and CDR2 are MNHNS and SASEGT. V dropped 8 bases and J dropped 3 bases, with 20 bases sitting between them. The CDR3 covers 16 residues. The CDR3 DNA reads as TGTGCCAGCCGATTCCGTGTAGGGAGCGTCTACAATGAGCAGTTCTTC. It codes for CASRFRVGSVYNEQFF.

The chain couples TRBV5-1 to TRBJ2-1; possible D gene TRBD2, 5 bases. The CDR3 loop spans 14 amino acids. The germline V gene encodes CDR1 SGHRS and CDR2 YFSETQ. Trimming removed 0 bases from V and 9 bases from J, with 13 bases in between. The CDR3 DNA reads as TGCGCCAGCAGCTTGGCTAAATCGGGATCTGAGCAGTTCTTC. Its protein product is CASSLAKSGSEQFF.

The chain has TRBV7-2 and TRBJ2-1, with D perhaps matching TRBD1 (5 bases). This CDR3 comprises 14 residues. Deletions cut 5 bases from V and 6 bases from J, with 14 bases between. Germline lookup yields CDR1 SGHTA and CDR2 FQGNSA. CDR3 bases: TGTGCCAGCAGCCCCTTAGGACAAATCAATGAGCAGTTCTTC. Protein product: CASSPLGQINEQFF.

The chain is built from TRBV15 and TRBJ2-7, with 11 bases matching TRBD2. The length of the CDR3 is 17 residues. Trimming removed 0 bases from V and 2 bases from J; junction bases left unmatched: 6. Germline lookup yields CDR1 LNHNV and CDR2 YYDKDF (reference sequence). As DNA, the CDR3 is TGTGCCACCAGCAGAGAAGAGACTAGCGGGGTCACCTACGAGCAGTACTTC. Residues: CATSREETSGVTYEQYF.

This chain links TRBV19 with TRBJ1-2; 9 positions agree with TRBD1. The V and J ends lost 6 bases and 2 bases, in that order; junction bases with no gene match: 4. The CDR3 totals 14 residues. Germline CDR1 is LNHDA and CDR2 is SQIVND (reference sequence). The DNA for the CDR3 is TGTGCCAGTAGAACGGGGACAGGGAACTATGGCTACACCTTC. Protein product: CASRTGTGNYGYTF.

This clonotype was picked up a small number of times. The CDR3 coding sequence is TGTGCCATTGGGGCGGGGCCCCCCGAAGATACGCAGTATTTT. Amino acid sequence: CAIGAGPPEDTQYF. V usage is TRBV10-3 and J usage is TRBJ2-3; TRBD2 is a possible D gene (6 bases). The V gene's germline CDR1 is ENHRY and CDR2 SYGVKD. This CDR3 is 14 amino acids long. V shed 9 bases and J shed 5 bases, with 18 bases lying between them.

The chain recombines TRBV20-1 with TRBJ2-6; D is unclear. CDR3 size: 15 residues. V dropped 0 bases and J dropped 0 bases, with 6 bases sitting between them. CDR1 is DFQATT, CDR2 SNEGSKA, per germline (reference sequence). CDR3 nucleotides: TGCAGTGCTAGAGAGGCGAGCTCTGGGGCCAACGTCCTGACTTTC. Its translation: CSAREASSGANVLTF.

This clonotype was recorded a few times. This chain links TRBV29-1 with TRBJ2-5; weak D call: TRBD1 (6 bases). Trimming removed 5 bases from V and 5 bases from J, with 21 bases in between. The germline CDR1 and CDR2 sequences are SQVTM and ANQGSEA. The CDR3 is made up of 15 amino acids. The CDR3 coding sequence is TGCAGCGTTCACGCCTCCGGGACATCACTGGAGACCCAGTACTTC. Its protein is CSVHASGTSLETQYF.

This clonotype has just a few counts. The V call is TRBV4-3, the J call TRBJ2-2; maybe TRBD2 (5 bases). There are 16 residues in the CDR3. CDR1 is LGHNA and CDR2 is YSLEER in the germline V gene. With 1 base removed from V and 1 base from J, the gap between germline ends came to 10 bases. DNA for the CDR3: TGCGCCAGCAGCCAAGGACCGGACTGGAACACCGGGGAGCTGTTTTTT. Protein product: CASSQGPDWNTGELFF.

V is TRBV20-1 and J is TRBJ1-5, with 7 positions matching TRBD1. Trimming removed 1 base from V and 2 bases from J; junction bases left unmatched: 2. The CDR3 runs to 14 residues. Germline V CDR1 and CDR2: DFQATT, SNEGSKA (reference sequence). CDR3 coding DNA: TGCAGTGCTAGAGTTGGGACAGGCAATCAGCCCCAGCATTTT. Translation gives CSARVGTGNQPQHF.

Concerning this clonotype itself: The junction departs from germline at one end; a sequencing error may be responsible. The chain combines TRBV19 with TRBJ2-2, with D uncertain. The length of the CDR3 is 15 residues. CDR1 LNHDA and CDR2 SQIVND come from the germline V gene (reference sequence). CDR3 coding DNA: TGTGCCCGTAGTATACGCGCAGGGAACACCGGGGAGCTGTTTTTT. Translation gives CARSIRAGNTGELFF.

This clonotype showed up just a few times. The V gene is TRBV20-1, the J gene TRBJ2-2; 9 nucleotides match TRBD2. The germline gives CDR1 DFQATT, CDR2 SNEGSKA (reference sequence). Trimming cost V 0 bases and J 6 bases; bases outside gene matches: 2. The CDR3 is made up of 14 amino acids. DNA for the CDR3: TGCAGTGCTAGAGATAGCGGGAGACCCGGGGAGCTGTTTTTT. This sequence encodes CSARDSGRPGELFF.

Only a few counts were recorded for this clonotype. The genes are TRBV2 and TRBJ2-1; maybe TRBD2 (5 bases). This CDR3 contains 13 residues. Germline V gives CDR1 SNHLY, CDR2 FYNNEI. Trimming left V 2 bases short and J 4 bases short, with 6 bases between. The CDR3 protein is CASSELAYNEQFF. The CDR3 nucleotides are TGTGCCAGCAGTGAACTAGCATACAATGAGCAGTTCTTC.

V gene TRBV7-2 combines with J gene TRBJ2-5, with 8 bases identical to TRBD2. Germline assignment: CDR1 SGHTA and CDR2 FQGNSA. The V and J ends lost 0 bases and 5 bases, in that order; junction bases with no gene match: 5. CDR3 length: 15 residues. This CDR3 is CASSLALGGGETQYF. CDR3 nucleotide sequence: TGTGCCAGCAGCTTAGCGCTTGGCGGGGGGGAGACCCAGTACTTC.